Below are 22 T cell receptor beta chains sequenced from a single sample in a study of identical twins. TCRdb used MiXCR to reprocess the 5' RACE reads, holding one entry per CDR3 protein. The table has approximately 150,000 distinct CDR3 sequences, approximately 3.5% seen once. Sequenced: memory T cells sorted from blood. The receptors were sampled from a man between 18 and 29 years old in good health.

This clonotype was recorded many times. The J gene is TRBJ1-2, the V gene TRBV27, with 7 bases identical to TRBD1. The CDR3 consists of 15 residues. Germline values: CDR1 MNHEY, CDR2 SMNVEV (reference sequence). The V and J ends lost 2 bases and 4 bases, in that order; junction bases with no gene match: 7. CDR3 sequence: CASSLQRDSRYGYTF. The CDR3, as DNA: TGTGCCAGCAGTTTACAGAGGGACAGCCGCTATGGCTACACCTTC.

In DNA form, the CDR3 reads TGTGCCAGCAGTTCGGGACAGGGGGCCACGTACGTC. Translation gives CASSSGQGATYV. The rearrangement links TRBV6-6 to TRBJ2-7; TRBD1 agrees at 12 bases. The CDR3 spans 12 residues. J gave up 12 bases and V 4 bases, and 4 bases lay outside the gene matches. Germline V gene data show CDR1 as MNHNY and CDR2 as SVGAGI (reference sequence).

This clonotype appeared many times. The CDR3 loop is CASSHAAEGYEQYF. In nucleotides, the CDR3 is TGCGCCAGCAGCCACGCGGCTGAGGGCTACGAGCAGTACTTC. The chain recombines TRBV4-3 with TRBJ2-7, with a weak D call TRBD2 (5 bases). Per germline, CDR1 LGHNA and CDR2 YSLEER. V shed 3 bases and J shed 3 bases, with 12 bases lying between them. The CDR3 has 14 amino acids.

This clonotype was observed many times. The chain joins TRBV20-1 to TRBJ2-5; D is unclear. Looked up from germline, CDR1 is DFQATT and CDR2 is SNEGSKA (reference sequence). V gave up 0 bases and J gave up 3 bases, with 8 bases separating them. CDR3 length: 13 residues. Here the CDR3 reads CSARDLGKETQYF. The CDR3 DNA sequence: TGCAGTGCTAGAGATCTTGGTAAAGAGACCCAGTACTTC.

With respect to this clonotype: A much larger clonotype is one base distant, so this may be a read error. The genes are TRBV12-3 or TRBV12-4 and TRBJ1-6; unclear D gene. This CDR3 contains 13 residues. Deletions cut 3 bases from V and 5 bases from J, with 5 bases between. CDR3 region: CASSFTDNSPLHF. The CDR3 DNA sequence: TGTGCCAGCAGTTTCACAGATAATTCACCCCTCCACTTT.

This clonotype was observed many times. This chain links TRBV5-1 with TRBJ2-3; 8 nucleotides match TRBD1. V trimming: 4 bases; J trimming: 4 bases; junction bases outside the gene matches: 8. The length of the CDR3 is 15 residues. Looked up from germline, CDR1 is SGHRS and CDR2 is YFSETQ. The CDR3 is CASSAGQGVADTQYF. In nucleotides, the CDR3 is TGCGCCAGCAGCGCCGGACAGGGTGTGGCAGATACGCAGTATTTT.

This clonotype came up a few times. Given a much more abundant clone one base away, this may be a read error. The rearrangement joins TRBV4-1 to TRBJ2-7; 7 bases align to TRBD2. Germline V gene sequence: CDR1 MGHRA, CDR2 YSYEKL. The CDR3 is 19 residues long. V lost 0 bases and J lost 0; bases outside the gene matches: 14. The DNA of the CDR3 is TGCGCCAGCAGCCAAGATGAAGAGACTAGCCTAAAGTACTCCTACGAGCAGTACTTC. The encoded protein is CASSQDEETSLKYSYEQYF.

This clonotype has ten or more counts. The rearrangement uses TRBV6-1 and TRBJ1-6, with D unresolved. The V end lost 8 bases, the J end lost 0 bases, and 11 bases lay between the germline ends. The CDR3 is 15 amino acids. CDR1 MNHNS and CDR2 SASEGT come from the germline V gene. The CDR3 DNA follows: TGTGCCAGCCGCGGGTCCAACTCCTATAATTCACCCCTCCACTTT. As protein: CASRGSNSYNSPLHF.

In its sample, this clonotype was seen many times. This rearrangement joins TRBV7-2 to TRBJ2-7; D is unclear. Trimming removed 6 bases at V and 5 bases at J, with 14 bases between. Germline assignment: CDR1 SGHTA and CDR2 FQGNSA. The CDR3 covers 13 residues. The chain's CDR3 is CASSQMEVDEQYF. DNA of the CDR3: TGTGCCAGCAGTCAAATGGAAGTAGACGAGCAGTACTTC. Filled out from reference TRBV7-2 and TRBJ2-7, the complete variable domain reads GAGVSQSPSNKVTEKGKDVELRCDPISGHTALYWYRQSLGQGLEFLIYFQGNSAPDKSGLPSDRFSAERTGGSVSTLTIQRTQQEDSAVYLCASSQMEVDEQYFGPGTRLTVT.

This clonotype has only a few counts. This sequence joins TRBV20-1 and TRBJ2-6, with D tentatively TRBD2 (5 bases). CDR1 and CDR2 (germline): DFQATT, SNEGSKA (reference sequence). The ends were cut back, 3 bases at V and 2 bases at J, with 8 bases in the middle. The length of the CDR3 is 14 residues. CDR3 sequence: CSASEGTGANVLTF. Written as DNA, the CDR3 is TGCAGTGCTAGCGAGGGAACTGGGGCCAACGTCCTGACTTTC.

Ten or more counts support this clonotype. This chain links TRBV30 with TRBJ2-3, with D unclear. V was trimmed by 5 bases and J by 1 base, leaving 1 base between them. This CDR3 region has 10 residues. Germline CDR1 GTSNPN, CDR2 SVGIG (reference sequence). The CDR3 DNA sequence: TGTGCCTGGGGCACAGATACGCAGTATTTT. Translating it yields CAWGTDTQYF.

The V call is TRBV30, the J call TRBJ1-2, with D unresolved. This CDR3 has 13 amino acids. V dropped 8 bases and J dropped 7 bases, with 20 bases sitting between them. Germline loops: CDR1 GTSNPN, CDR2 SVGIG (reference sequence). CDR3 in amino acids: CALFKRVLAGYTF. The CDR3 region has the DNA TGTGCCCTATTTAAGCGGGTCTTGGCTGGCTACACCTTC.

This chain uses TRBV7-6 with TRBJ2-3, with a weak D call TRBD2 (6 bases). The CDR3 has 16 residues. The V end lost 5 bases, the J end lost 3 bases, and 18 bases lay between the germline ends. Germline CDR1 reads SGHVS; CDR2 reads FNYEAQ. CDR3 sequence: CASSEGLALKTDTQYF. As DNA, the CDR3 is TGTGCCAGCAGCGAGGGCCTAGCGTTAAAGACAGATACGCAGTATTTT.

There are a few counts of this clonotype. The rearrangement joins TRBV19 to TRBJ2-7; 13 positions agree with TRBD2. J lost 3 bases, V lost 4 bases, and 6 bases had no gene match. CDR3 length: 16 amino acids. Germline V gene sequence: CDR1 LNHDA, CDR2 SQIVND (reference sequence). The CDR3 nucleotides read TGTGCCAGTAGTAGGACTAGCGGGAGTTCGGTCTACGAGCAGTACTTC. It codes for CASSRTSGSSVYEQYF.

This clonotype was picked up many times. The chain links TRBV14 to TRBJ2-7, with a possible D match to TRBD1 (6 bases). V was trimmed by 4 bases and J by 4 bases, leaving 11 bases between them. The CDR3 contains 13 residues. CDR1 and CDR2 (germline): SGHDN, FVKESK. CDR3 in amino acids: CASSRAQGYEQYF. CDR3 in DNA: TGTGCCAGCAGCCGAGCCCAGGGGTACGAGCAGTACTTC. The variable domain in full, completed from reference TRBV14 and TRBJ2-7, reads EAGVTQFPSHSVIEKGQTVTLRCDPISGHDNLYWYRRVMGKEIKFLLHFVKESKQDESGMPNNRFLAERTGGTYSTLKVQPAELEDSGVYFCASSRAQGYEQYFGPGTRLTVT.

This clonotype was recorded at least ten times. The rearrangement joins TRBV12-3 or TRBV12-4 to TRBJ1-4, with 7 positions matching TRBD1. V shed 6 bases, J shed 2 bases, and the junction held 6 bases outside the gene matches. This CDR3 is built from 15 residues. CDR3 residues: CASREGAVTNEKLFF. CDR3 DNA: TGTGCCAGCAGGGAGGGGGCGGTCACTAATGAAAAACTGTTTTTT.

This clonotype was recorded at least ten times. The genes are TRBV20-1 and TRBJ2-7, with 12 bases identical to TRBD2. From germline, CDR1 is DFQATT and CDR2 SNEGSKA (reference sequence). With 2 bases clipped from V and 3 bases from J, the junction kept 5 bases outside the gene matches. CDR3 length: 15 residues. For the CDR3, the DNA is TGCAGTGCTAGAAAAGGGACTAGCGGGCTCTACGAGCAGTACGTC. This encodes CSARKGTSGLYEQYV.

This clonotype showed up many times. The chain combines TRBV4-3 with TRBJ1-1; D may be TRBD1 (6 bases). The CDR3 runs to 13 residues. Trimming shortened V by 0 bases and J by 9 bases, and 11 bases separated the two germline ends. Germline V CDR1 and CDR2: LGHNA, YSLEER. The CDR3 bases are TGCGCCAGCAGCCAAGATTGGGGGGGGCAAGCTTTCTTT. Amino acids: CASSQDWGGQAFF.

This clonotype came up many times. The genes are TRBV9 and TRBJ2-3; D might be TRBD2 (6 bases). Looked up from germline, CDR1 is SGDLS and CDR2 is YYNGEE. CDR3 length equals 12 residues. Trimming pared 6 bases from V and 5 bases from J, leaving 10 bases between. The CDR3 region is CASNRGIDTQYF. CDR3 in DNA: TGTGCCAGCAACCGGGGGATAGATACGCAGTATTTT.

This clonotype was seen at least ten times. The chain is built from TRBV3-1 and TRBJ1-2; no firm D call. Trimming cost V 3 bases and J 8 bases, with 13 bases left between them. Germline loops: CDR1 LGHDT, CDR2 YNNKEL (reference sequence). The CDR3 contains 13 residues. CDR3 DNA sequence: TGTGCCAGCAGCCAGGCGGGTTTGGACGGCTACACCTTC. It specifies CASSQAGLDGYTF.

This clonotype was seen at least ten times. The chain has TRBV18 and TRBJ2-5; 9 bases match TRBD2. The ends lost 3 bases at V and 4 bases at J; junction bases unmatched: 3. CDR3 length: 14 amino acids. Germline-derived CDR1 and CDR2 are KGHSH and LQKENI. The CDR3 DNA sequence: TGTGCCAGCTCACCTAATAGCGGGAGAGAGACCCAGTACTTC. It yields the protein CASSPNSGRETQYF.

In its sample, this clonotype was seen many times. This rearrangement joins TRBV2 to TRBJ2-5; TRBD2 aligns across 9 bases. Per germline, CDR1 SNHLY and CDR2 FYNNEI. The CDR3 runs to 14 residues. V lost 6 bases and J lost 5; bases outside the gene matches: 7. The CDR3 nucleotides are TGTGCCAGCAGATCCCATAGCGGGAGCGAGACCCAGTACTTC. Translated: CASRSHSGSETQYF.